This T cell receptor beta chain was observed in a study of T cell responses to AZD1222 COVID-19 vaccine. This CDR3 comprises 11 residues. Germline-derived CDR1 and CDR2 are LGHDT and YNNKEL (reference sequence). V was shortened by 7 bases and J by 5 bases, with 7 bases between the two germline ends. Generated by immunoSEQ multiplex PCR, the TCRdb table keeps only in-frame clones and is missing some. The sample consists of tens of thousands of clones, about 89% of them appearing once. Regarding the study as a whole: CD4 TCRs associated with vaccination spanned spike, dominating at 160-218 and 743-854. Seropositive at baseline were only a handful of AZD1222 recipients. The sample set comprised mostly white British donors with more females, and clonal diversity was possibly underestimated. Spike-specific TCR breadth and depth both grew after two AZD1222 doses.

As for this clone: Its antigen remains unidentified.

The sequence derives from an adult who received the MenACWY meningococcal vaccine as a control. The V gene is TRBV3-1 (or the pseudogene TRBV3-2), the J gene TRBJ2-3; D is undetermined. The sample in question was peripheral blood, obtained 28 days after the second dose of the MenACWY control vaccine. CDR3 DNA sequence: TGTGCCAGCAACTCCGGAGATACGCAGTATTTT. Its translation: CASNSGDTQYF.